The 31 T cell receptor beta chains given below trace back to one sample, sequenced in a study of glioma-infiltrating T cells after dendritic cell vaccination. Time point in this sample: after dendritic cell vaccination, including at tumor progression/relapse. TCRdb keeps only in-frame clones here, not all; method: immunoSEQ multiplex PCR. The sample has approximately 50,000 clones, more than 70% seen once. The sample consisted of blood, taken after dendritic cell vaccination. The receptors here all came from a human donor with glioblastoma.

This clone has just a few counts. The DNA for the CDR3 is TGCGCCAGCAGTGCCTCGGAGTACGAGCAGTACTTC. Protein product: CASSASEYEQYF. The chain recombines TRBV10-2 with TRBJ2-7, with unresolved D. Trimming shortened V by 4 bases and J by 4 bases, and 8 bases separated the two germline ends. CDR1 WSHSY and CDR2 SAAADI come from the germline V gene. This CDR3 comprises 12 residues.

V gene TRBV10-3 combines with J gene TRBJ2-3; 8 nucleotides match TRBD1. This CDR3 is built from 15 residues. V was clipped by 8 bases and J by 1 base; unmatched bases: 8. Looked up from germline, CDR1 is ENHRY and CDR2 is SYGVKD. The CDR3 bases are TGTGCCATCGCGGACAGGGCAGATGGCACAGATACGCAGTATTTT. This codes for CAIADRADGTDTQYF.

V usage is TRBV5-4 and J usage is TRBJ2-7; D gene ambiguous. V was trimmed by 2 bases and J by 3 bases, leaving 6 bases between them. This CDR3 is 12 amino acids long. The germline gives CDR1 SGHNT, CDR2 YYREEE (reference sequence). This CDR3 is CASSFGSYEQYF. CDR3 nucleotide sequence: TGTGCCAGCAGCTTTGGCAGCTACGAGCAGTACTTC.

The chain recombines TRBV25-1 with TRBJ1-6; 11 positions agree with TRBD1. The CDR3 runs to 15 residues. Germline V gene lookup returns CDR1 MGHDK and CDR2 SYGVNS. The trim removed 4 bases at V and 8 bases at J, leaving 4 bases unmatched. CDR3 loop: CASSGGQGGYSPLHF. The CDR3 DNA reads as TGTGCCAGCAGTGGGGGACAGGGGGGATATTCACCCCTCCACTTT.

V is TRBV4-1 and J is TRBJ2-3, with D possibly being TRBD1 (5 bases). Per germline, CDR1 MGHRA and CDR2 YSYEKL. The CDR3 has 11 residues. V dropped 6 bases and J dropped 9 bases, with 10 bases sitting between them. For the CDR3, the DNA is TGCGCCAGCAGTAGTAGGGGAACGCAGTATTTT. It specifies CASSSRGTQYF.

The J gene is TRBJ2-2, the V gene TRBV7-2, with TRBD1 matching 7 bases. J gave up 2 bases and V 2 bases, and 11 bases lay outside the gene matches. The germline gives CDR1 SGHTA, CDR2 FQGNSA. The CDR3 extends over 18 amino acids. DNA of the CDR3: TGTGCCAGCAGCTTAAGGACAGGAGGATCAACTAACACCGGGGAGCTGTTTTTT. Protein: CASSLRTGGSTNTGELFF.

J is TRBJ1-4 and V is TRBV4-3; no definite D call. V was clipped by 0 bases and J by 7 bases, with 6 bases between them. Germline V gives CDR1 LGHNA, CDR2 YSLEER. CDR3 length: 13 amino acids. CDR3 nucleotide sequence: TGCGCCAGCAGCCAAGACTCGGGTGAAAAACTGTTTTTT. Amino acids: CASSQDSGEKLFF.

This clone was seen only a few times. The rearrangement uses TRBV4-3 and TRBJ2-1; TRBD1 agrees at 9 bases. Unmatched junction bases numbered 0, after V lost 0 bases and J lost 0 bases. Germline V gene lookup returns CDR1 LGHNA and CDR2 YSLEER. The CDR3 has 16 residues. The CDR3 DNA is TGCGCCAGCAGCCAAGAGACAGGGGGCTCCTACAATGAGCAGTTCTTC. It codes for CASSQETGGSYNEQFF.

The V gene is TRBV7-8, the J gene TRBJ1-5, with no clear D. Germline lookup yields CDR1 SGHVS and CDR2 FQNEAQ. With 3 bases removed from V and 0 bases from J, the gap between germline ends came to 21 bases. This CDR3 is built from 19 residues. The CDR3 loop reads CASSFRASFEGYSNQPQHF. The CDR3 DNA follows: TGTGCCAGCAGCTTTAGGGCCAGCTTCGAGGGCTATAGCAATCAGCCCCAGCATTTT.

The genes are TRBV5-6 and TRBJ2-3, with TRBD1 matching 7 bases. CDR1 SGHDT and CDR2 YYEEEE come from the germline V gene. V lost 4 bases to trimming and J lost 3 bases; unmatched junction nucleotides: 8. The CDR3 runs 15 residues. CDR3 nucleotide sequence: TGTGCCAGCAGCCCTTTCGGGACAGAGACAGATACGCAGTATTTT. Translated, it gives CASSPFGTETDTQYF.

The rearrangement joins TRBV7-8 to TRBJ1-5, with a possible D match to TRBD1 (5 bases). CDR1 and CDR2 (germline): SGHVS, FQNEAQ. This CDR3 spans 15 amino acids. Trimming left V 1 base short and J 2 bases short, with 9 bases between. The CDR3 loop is CASSLGGVGNQPQHF. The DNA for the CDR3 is TGTGCCAGCAGCTTAGGGGGGGTGGGCAATCAGCCCCAGCATTTT.

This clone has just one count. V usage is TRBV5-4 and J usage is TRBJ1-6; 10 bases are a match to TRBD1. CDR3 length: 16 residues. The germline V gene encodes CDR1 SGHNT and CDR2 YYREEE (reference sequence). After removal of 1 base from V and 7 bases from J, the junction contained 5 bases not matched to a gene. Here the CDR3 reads CASSLLRDRGNSPLHF. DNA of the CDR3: TGTGCCAGCAGCTTGTTACGGGACAGGGGCAATTCACCCCTCCACTTT. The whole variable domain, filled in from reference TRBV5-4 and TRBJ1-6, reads ETGVTQSPTHLIKTRGQQVTLRCSSQSGHNTVSWYQQALGQGPQFIFQYYREEENGRGNFPPRFSGLQFPNYSSELNVNALELDDSALYLCASSLLRDRGNSPLHFGNGTRLTVT.

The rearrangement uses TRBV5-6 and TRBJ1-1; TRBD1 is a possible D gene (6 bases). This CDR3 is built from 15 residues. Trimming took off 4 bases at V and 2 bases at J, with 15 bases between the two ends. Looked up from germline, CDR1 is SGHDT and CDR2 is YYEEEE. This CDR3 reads CASSTPGQYNTEAFF. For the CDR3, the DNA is TGTGCCAGCAGCACGCCGGGACAATATAACACTGAAGCTTTCTTT.

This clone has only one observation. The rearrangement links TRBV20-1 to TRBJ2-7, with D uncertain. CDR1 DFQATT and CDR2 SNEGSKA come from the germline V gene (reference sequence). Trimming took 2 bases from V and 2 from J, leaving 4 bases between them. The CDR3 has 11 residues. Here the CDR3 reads CSARITYEQYF. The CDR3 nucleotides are TGCAGTGCTAGAATTACCTACGAGCAGTACTTC.

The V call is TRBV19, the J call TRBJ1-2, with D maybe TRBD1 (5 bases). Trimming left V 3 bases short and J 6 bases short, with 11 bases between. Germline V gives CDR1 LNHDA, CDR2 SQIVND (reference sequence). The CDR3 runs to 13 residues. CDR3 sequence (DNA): TGTGCCAGTAGTATCCCACCGACAGATGGCTACACCTTC. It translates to CASSIPPTDGYTF.

The CDR3 sequence is CAISEGQTYEQYF. As DNA, the CDR3 is TGTGCCATCAGTGAGGGGCAGACCTACGAGCAGTACTTC. V and J are TRBV10-3 and TRBJ2-7; D is uncertain. Germline CDR1 ENHRY, CDR2 SYGVKD. The CDR3 extends over 13 amino acids. Trimming cost V 2 bases and J 2 bases, with 7 bases left between them.

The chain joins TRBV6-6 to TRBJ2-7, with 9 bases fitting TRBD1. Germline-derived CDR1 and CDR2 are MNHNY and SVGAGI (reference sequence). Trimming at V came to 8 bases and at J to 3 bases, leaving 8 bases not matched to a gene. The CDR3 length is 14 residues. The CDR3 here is CASGVGTGIYEQYF. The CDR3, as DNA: TGTGCCAGCGGAGTGGGGACAGGGATCTACGAGCAGTACTTC.

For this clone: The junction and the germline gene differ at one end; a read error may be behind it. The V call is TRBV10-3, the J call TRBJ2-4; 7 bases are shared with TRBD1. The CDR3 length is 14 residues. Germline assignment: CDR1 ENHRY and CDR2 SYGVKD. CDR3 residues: CATSLIQGSDIQYF. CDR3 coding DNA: TGTGCCACCAGTCTAATACAGGGGAGTGACATTCAGTACTTC.

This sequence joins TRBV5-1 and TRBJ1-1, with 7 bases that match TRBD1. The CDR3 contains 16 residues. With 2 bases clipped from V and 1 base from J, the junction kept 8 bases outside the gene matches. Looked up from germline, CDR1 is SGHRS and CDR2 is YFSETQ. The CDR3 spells CASSFQYDRANTEAFF. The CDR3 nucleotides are TGCGCCAGCAGCTTCCAATACGACAGGGCGAACACTGAAGCTTTCTTT.

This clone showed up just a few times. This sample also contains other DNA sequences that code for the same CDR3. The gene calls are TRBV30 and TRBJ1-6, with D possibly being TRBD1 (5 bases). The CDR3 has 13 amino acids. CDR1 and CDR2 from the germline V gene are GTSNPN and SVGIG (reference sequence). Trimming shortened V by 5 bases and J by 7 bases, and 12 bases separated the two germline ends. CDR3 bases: TGTGCCTGGGGACAACGGGAGAATTCACCCCTCCACTTT. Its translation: CAWGQRENSPLHF.

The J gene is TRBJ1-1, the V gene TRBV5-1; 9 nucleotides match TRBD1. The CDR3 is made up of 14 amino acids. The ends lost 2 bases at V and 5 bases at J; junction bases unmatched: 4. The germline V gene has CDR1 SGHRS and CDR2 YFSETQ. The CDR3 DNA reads TGCGCCAGCAGCTTAACCGGGACAGGGACTGAAGCTTTCTTT. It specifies CASSLTGTGTEAFF.

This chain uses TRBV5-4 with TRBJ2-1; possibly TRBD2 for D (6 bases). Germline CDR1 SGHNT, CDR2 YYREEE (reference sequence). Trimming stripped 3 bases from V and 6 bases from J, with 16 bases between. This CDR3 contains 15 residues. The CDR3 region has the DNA TGTGCCAGCAGCTCCGGGGGTGGGGGTTCCAATGAGCAGTTCTTC. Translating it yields CASSSGGGGSNEQFF.

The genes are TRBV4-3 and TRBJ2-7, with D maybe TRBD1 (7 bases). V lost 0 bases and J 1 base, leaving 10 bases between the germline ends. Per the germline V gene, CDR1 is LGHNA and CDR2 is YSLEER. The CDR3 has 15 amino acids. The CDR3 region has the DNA TGCGCCAGCAGCCAAGATCAGGGGGGATCCTACGAGCAGTACTTC. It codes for CASSQDQGGSYEQYF.

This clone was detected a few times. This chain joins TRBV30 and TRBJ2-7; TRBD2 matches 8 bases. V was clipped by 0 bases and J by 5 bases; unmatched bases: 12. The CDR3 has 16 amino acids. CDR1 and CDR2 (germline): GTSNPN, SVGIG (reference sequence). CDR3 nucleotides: TGTGCCTGGAGTGTAGCGGGGGCAACGAATAACGACGAGCAGTACTTC. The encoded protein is CAWSVAGATNNDEQYF.

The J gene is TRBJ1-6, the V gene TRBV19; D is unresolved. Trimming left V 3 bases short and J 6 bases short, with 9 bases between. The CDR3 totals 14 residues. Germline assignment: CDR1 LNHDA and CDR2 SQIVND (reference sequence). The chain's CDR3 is CASSMSRINSPLHF. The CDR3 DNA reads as TGTGCCAGTAGTATGAGTCGTATTAATTCACCCCTCCACTTT. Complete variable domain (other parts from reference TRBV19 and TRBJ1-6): DGGITQSPKYLFRKEGQNVTLSCEQNLNHDAMYWYRQDPGQGLRLIYYSQIVNDFQKGDIAEGYSVSREKKESFPLTVTSAQKNPTAFYLCASSMSRINSPLHFGNGTRLTVT.

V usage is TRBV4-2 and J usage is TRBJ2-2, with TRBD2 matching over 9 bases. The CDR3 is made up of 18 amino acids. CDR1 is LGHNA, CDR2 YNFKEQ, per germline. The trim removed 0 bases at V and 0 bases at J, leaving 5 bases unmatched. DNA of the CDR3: TGTGCCAGCAGCCAAGACCCAGCGGGGGGACCGAACACCGGGGAGCTGTTTTTT. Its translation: CASSQDPAGGPNTGELFF.

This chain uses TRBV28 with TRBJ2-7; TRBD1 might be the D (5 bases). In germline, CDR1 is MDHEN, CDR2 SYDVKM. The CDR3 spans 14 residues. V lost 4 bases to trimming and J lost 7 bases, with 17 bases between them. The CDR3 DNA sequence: TGTGCCAGCAGTTCCATAAAAACCAGGGTGGAGCAGTACTTC. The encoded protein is CASSSIKTRVEQYF.

The CDR3 sequence: CASSYSNKNYGYTF. The DNA of the CDR3 is TGTGCCAGCAGTTACTCTAACAAGAACTATGGCTACACCTTC. The rearrangement links TRBV6-5 to TRBJ1-2; D is uncertain. CDR1 is MNHEY, CDR2 SVGAGI, per germline. The CDR3 runs to 14 residues. V was pared by 0 bases and J by 2 bases, with 7 bases between.

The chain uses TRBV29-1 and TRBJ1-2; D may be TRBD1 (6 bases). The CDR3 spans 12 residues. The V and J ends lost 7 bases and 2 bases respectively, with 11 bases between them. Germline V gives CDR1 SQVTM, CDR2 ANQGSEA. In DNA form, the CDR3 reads TGCAGCGGCCAGGACAGCAACTATGGCTACACCTTC. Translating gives CSGQDSNYGYTF.

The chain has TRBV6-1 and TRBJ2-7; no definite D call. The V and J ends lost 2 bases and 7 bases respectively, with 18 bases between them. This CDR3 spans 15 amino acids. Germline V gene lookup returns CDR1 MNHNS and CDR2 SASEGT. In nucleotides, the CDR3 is TGTGCCAGCAGTGAACCGCGCTTGATAGCCCCGGAGCAGTACTTC. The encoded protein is CASSEPRLIAPEQYF.

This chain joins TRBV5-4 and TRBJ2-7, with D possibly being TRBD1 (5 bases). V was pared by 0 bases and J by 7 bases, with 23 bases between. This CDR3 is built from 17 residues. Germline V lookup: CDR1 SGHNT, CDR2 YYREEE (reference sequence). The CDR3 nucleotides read TGTGCCAGCAGCTTGGGGGGTAAAGGGGCCCCCAAAGGGGAGCAGTACTTC. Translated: CASSLGGKGAPKGEQYF. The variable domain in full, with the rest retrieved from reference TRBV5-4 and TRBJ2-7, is ETGVTQSPTHLIKTRGQQVTLRCSSQSGHNTVSWYQQALGQGPQFIFQYYREEENGRGNFPPRFSGLQFPNYSSELNVNALELDDSALYLCASSLGGKGAPKGEQYFGPGTRLTVT.